This TCR beta chain was sequenced for a study of neurological immune-mediated disorders. In TCRdb, the 5' RACE reads were re-called with MiXCR into one record per CDR3 protein. The sample holds about 50,000 distinct CDR3 sequences, 16% seen once. This clonotype has at least ten counts. Sample: PBMCs. The TCR was taken from a man aged 55 to 70 in good health.

The CDR3 DNA reads as TGCAGTGCTGGGGACAGGGGAGCTTTCTTT. Translation: CSAGDRGAFF. The rearrangement uses TRBV20-1 and TRBJ1-1, with 10 bases matching TRBD1. The CDR3 runs to 10 residues. J gave up 10 bases and V 5 bases, and 1 base lay outside the gene matches. The germline V gene has CDR1 DFQATT and CDR2 SNEGSKA (reference sequence).